Listed below are T cell receptor beta chains from one sample, sequenced in a study of blood T cell repertoires in COVID-19. Sequencing was performed with immunoSEQ multiplex PCR; in TCRdb, only in-frame clones are kept and a portion is missing. Of 190,000 or so clones listed, just under 80% are singletons. What was sequenced was peripheral blood. The receptors were sampled from a woman of 80 years or more with active or convalescent COVID-19. Both conserved end residues are part of each CDR3. D genes are given only for firm matches. Clone sizes are given selectively: once, few, many, or a class where the clone is expanded.

clone size,D gene,J gene,V gene,CDR3 protein,CDR3 DNA
NA,NA,TRBJ1-2,TRBV4-2,CASSQDDRVYGYTF,TGTGCCAGCAGCCAAGACGATCGGGTCTATGGCTACACCTTC
NA,NA,TRBJ1-3,TRBV5-1,CASSLVSSGNTIYF,TGCGCCAGCAGCTTGGTCAGCTCTGGAAACACCATATATTTT
once,NA,TRBJ2-7,TRBV7-9,CASNPPGLTYEQYF,TGTGCCAGCAACCCGCCGGGGTTAACCTACGAGCAGTACTTC
NA,NA,TRBJ2-4,TRBV3-1/TRBV3-2,CASSQELLAKNIQYF,TGTGCCAGCAGCCAAGAACTCTTAGCCAAAAACATTCAGTACTTC
NA,NA,TRBJ2-1,TRBV29-1,CSALKSRDYNEQFF,TGCAGCGCTTTAAAATCCCGCGACTACAATGAGCAGTTCTTC
NA,NA,TRBJ2-1,TRBV9,CASSVGSGALAGVTFF,NA
NA,NA,TRBJ1-2,TRBV14,CASSQGTTFGYTF,TGTGCCAGCAGCCAAGGCACCACTTTTGGCTACACCTTC
NA,TRBD1,TRBJ2-2,TRBV11-3,CASSPEAWTGNTGELFF,TGTGCCAGCAGCCCCGAGGCGTGGACAGGAAACACCGGGGAGCTGTTTTTT
NA,NA,TRBJ2-5,TRBV2,CASRTSSIQETQYF,TGTGCCAGCAGGACTTCCAGTATACAAGAGACCCAGTACTTC
NA,TRBD1,TRBJ1-2,TRBV7-8,CASSLVQQGGGAGGYTF,TGTGCCAGCAGCTTAGTTCAACAGGGGGGCGGGGCCGGAGGCTACACCTTC
NA,NA,TRBJ1-6,TRBV6-1,CASSEYSTQELSPLHF,TGTGCCAGCAGTGAATATTCCACCCAAGAACTCTCACCCCTCCACTTT